This record looks at one TCR beta chain sequence and its context. Its specific antigen is unknown. Base-call qualities are not available, and no considerably larger clone is one nucleotide away. The data were taken from a study of T cell clones after liver transplantation (dated by TCRdb to between 2018 and 2021). Looking at the study overall: The samples were obtained from ITN030ST, a randomized trial that attempted immunosuppression withdrawal within 2 years after liver transplantation. Tolerance was defined as complete withdrawal of immunosuppression for at least one year without a rise in liver enzymes beyond twice the upper limit of normal. Of the eight recipients, a few were HCV-positive, while the remaining recipients had been transplanted for non-autoimmune, non-viral indications. Blood samples were taken pre-transplant, pre-randomization before withdrawal, and post-randomization after full withdrawal or failed withdrawal. After a pre-transplant mixed lymphocyte reaction, TCRbeta sequencing was used to pinpoint donor-reactive T cell clones, which were subsequently tracked in post-transplant blood. Third party-reactive TCRbeta sequences were also identified from pre-transplant MLRs to serve as an antigen-independent comparator for donor-reactive sequences. Of the 8 liver transplant recipients making up the studied cohort, 3 were classified as tolerant and 5 as non-tolerant. No induction therapy was given to the subjects, and standard immunosuppression was administered until randomization at 12-24 months post-transplant.

Thawed unstimulated PBMCs were stained for CD3, CD4 and CD8 and FACS-sorted into CD3+CD4+ and CD3+CD8+ populations. Randomization to immunosuppression withdrawal applied to every one of the 8 studied subjects. The Qiagen DNeasy Blood and Tissue Kit was used to isolate genomic DNA. Frozen genomic DNA underwent high-throughput TCRbeta CDR3 sequencing by immunoSEQ, including PCR amplification, mapping, bias correction and internal controls. Per the authors' processing: Only productive rearrangements were retained, and each unique TCRbeta sequence was defined by its CDR3 nucleotide sequence together with its V and J gene. For classification of a sequence as donor-reactive, at least 5-fold expansion in CFSE-low cells relative to unstimulated pre-transplant cells and a frequency of at least 0.01% were required. Minimum frequency thresholds were set for each subject based on the unstimulated sample with the lowest template count, ensuring at least 90% detection power. Repertoire turnover was measured by Jensen-Shannon divergence between the top 1000 TCRbeta sequences post- and pre-transplant. Two-sided Fisher's exact tests were used to test for changes in how often donor-reactive sequences were detected. TCRdb limited this immuneACCESS table to in-frame rearrangements with V and J called. A share of clones is missing; checked studies link under half to unresolved V genes, and the rest is unexplained. V, J and clone size are those of that table, while D and trimming were read from the DNA. For this sample the table gives fewer than 65,000 clones, of which more than 70% were detected only once. The ten top clones hold around 9.1% of the sample.

The CDR3 covers 16 residues, taking in both the cysteine and the phenylalanine. This entry keeps only the CDR3 DNA: 48 bases, framed from base 1. V and J are trimmed by 2 bases and 4 bases, and the gene matches miss 8 bases of the junction. Taken from the germline V gene, the CDR1 and CDR2 loops are SGHRS and YFSETQ. Paper-wide results and their limitations: A greater decline was seen for donor-reactive sequences than for third party-reactive sequences, suggesting partial antigen-specific deletion unrelated to withdrawal success. Once repertoire turnover was taken into account, donor-reactive detection showed a significant reduction for CD4 in 7 of 8 subjects and for CD8 in 8 of 8. Because of small, heterogeneous patient numbers and non-standardized post-transplant time points, the conclusions were only preliminary. In a couple of subjects, low numbers of available donor cells limited the measurable donor-reactive repertoire. In 5 of 8 subjects, regardless of tolerance or HCV status, circulating donor-reactive CD4 TCRbeta sequences dropped significantly post-transplant. Without allograft tissue specimens, donor-reactive T cells may have migrated into the graft rather than being deleted.

The chain employs TRBV5-1 and TRBJ1-4; 7 nucleotides in the junction match TRBD1. The source is a human patient who received a liver transplant. After a transplant, not all T cells may be the patient's own; some may come from the graft donor. The sample was CD4+ T cells from blood, taken at the 22-month timepoint. The CDR3 here reads CASSLSPGGDNEKLFF. The DNA sequence is as follows: TGCGCCAGCAGCTTATCCCCAGGGGGTGATAATGAAAAACTGTTTTTT.